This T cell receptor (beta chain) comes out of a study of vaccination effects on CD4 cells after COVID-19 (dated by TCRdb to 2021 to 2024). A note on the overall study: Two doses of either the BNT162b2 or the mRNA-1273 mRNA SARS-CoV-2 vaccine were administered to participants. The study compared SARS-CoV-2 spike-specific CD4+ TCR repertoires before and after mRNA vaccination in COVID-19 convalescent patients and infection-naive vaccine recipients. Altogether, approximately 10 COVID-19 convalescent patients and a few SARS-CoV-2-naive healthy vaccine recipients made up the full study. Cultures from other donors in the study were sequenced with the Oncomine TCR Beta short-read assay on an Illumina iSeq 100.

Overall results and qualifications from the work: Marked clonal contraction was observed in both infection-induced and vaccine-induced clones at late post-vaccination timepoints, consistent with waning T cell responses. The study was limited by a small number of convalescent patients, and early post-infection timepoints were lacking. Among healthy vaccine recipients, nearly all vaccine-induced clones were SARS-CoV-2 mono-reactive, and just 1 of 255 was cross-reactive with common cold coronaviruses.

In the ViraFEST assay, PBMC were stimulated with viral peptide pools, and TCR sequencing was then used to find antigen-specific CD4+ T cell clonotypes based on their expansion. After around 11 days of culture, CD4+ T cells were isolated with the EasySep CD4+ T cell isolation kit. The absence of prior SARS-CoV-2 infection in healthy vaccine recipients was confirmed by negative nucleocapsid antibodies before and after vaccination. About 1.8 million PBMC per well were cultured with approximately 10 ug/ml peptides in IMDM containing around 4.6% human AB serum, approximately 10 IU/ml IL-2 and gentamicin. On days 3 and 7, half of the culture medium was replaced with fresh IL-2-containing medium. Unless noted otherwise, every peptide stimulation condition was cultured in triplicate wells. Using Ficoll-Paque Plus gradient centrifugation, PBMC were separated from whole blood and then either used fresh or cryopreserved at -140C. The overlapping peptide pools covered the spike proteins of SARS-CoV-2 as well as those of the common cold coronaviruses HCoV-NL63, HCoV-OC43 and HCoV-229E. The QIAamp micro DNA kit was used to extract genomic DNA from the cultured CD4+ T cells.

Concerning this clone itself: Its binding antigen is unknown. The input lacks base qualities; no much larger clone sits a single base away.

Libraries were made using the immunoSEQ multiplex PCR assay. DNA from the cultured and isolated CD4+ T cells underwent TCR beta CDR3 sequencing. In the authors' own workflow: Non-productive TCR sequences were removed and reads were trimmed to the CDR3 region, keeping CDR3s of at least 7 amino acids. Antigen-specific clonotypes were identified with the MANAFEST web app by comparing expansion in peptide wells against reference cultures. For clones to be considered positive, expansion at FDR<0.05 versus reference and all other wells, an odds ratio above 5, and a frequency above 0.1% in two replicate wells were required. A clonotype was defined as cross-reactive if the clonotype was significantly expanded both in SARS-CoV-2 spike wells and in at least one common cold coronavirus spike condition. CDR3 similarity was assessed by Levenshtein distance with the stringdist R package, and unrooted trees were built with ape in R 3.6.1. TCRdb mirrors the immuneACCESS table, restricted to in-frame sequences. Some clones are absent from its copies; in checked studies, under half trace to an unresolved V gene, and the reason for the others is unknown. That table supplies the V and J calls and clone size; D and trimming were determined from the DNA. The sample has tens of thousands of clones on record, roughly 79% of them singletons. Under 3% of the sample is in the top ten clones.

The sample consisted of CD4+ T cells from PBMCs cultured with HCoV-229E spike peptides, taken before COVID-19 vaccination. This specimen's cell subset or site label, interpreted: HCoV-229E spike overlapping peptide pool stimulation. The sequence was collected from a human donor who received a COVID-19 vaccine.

The CDR3 is CASSLGQSYNEQFF. The bases are TGCGCCAGCAGCTTGGGACAGTCCTACAATGAGCAGTTCTTC. The receptor chain draws on TRBV5-1 and TRBJ2-1; tentative D gene TRBD1, with 5 bases matching. The CDR3 covers 14 residues, taking in both the cysteine and the phenylalanine. Only the CDR3 DNA is retained, 42 bases long and in frame from the first base. V and J are truncated by 0 bases and 1 base respectively, leaving an intervening sequence of 5 bases. According to the germline V gene, CDR1 reads SGHRS and CDR2 reads YFSETQ.